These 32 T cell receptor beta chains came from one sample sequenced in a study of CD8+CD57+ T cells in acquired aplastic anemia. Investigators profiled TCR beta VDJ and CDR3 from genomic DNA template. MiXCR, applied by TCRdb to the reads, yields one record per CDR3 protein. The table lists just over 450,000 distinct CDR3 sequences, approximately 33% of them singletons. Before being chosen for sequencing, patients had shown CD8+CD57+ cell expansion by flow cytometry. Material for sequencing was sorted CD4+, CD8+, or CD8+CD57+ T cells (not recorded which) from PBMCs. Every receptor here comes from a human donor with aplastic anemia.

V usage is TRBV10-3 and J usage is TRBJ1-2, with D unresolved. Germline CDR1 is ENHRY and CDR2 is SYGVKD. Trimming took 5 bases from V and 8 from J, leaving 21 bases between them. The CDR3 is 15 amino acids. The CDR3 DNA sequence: TGTGCCATCAGTTCTGAGCGGGCCCCTGTTGGAGGCTACACCTTC. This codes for CAISSERAPVGGYTF.

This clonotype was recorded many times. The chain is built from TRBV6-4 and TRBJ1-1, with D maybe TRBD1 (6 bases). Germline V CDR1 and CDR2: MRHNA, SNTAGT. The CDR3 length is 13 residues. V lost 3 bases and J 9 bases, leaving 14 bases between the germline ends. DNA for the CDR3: TGTGCCAGCAGTGATGAGGCTGGGACACAAGCTTTCTTT. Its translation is CASSDEAGTQAFF.

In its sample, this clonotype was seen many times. Here the CDR3 reads CSAKGEVEQYF. DNA for the CDR3: TGCAGTGCAAAAGGCGAAGTAGAGCAGTACTTC. The chain combines TRBV20-1 with TRBJ2-7; no clear D. The germline V gene encodes CDR1 DFQATT and CDR2 SNEGSKA (reference sequence). The CDR3 totals 11 residues. The V gene lost 6 bases and the J gene lost 7 bases, with 13 bases spanning the gap.

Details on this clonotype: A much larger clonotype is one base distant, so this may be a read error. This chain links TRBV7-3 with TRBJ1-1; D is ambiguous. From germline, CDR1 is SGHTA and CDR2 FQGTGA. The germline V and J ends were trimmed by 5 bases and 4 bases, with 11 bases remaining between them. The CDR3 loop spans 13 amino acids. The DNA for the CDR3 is TGTGCCAGCAGCGCCCGGGGTGGCACTGAAGCTTTCTTT. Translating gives CASSARGGTEAFF.

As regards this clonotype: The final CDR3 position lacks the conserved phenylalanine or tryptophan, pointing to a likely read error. CDR3 sequence reads: CASNTGGGYGYTL. The DNA for the CDR3 is TGTGCCAGCAATACAGGGGGCGGATATGGCTACACCCTC. The V and J genes are TRBV19 and TRBJ1-2; the match to TRBD1 covers 9 bases. The CDR3 totals 13 residues. After removal of 9 bases from V and 5 bases from J, the junction contained 7 bases not matched to a gene. In germline, CDR1 is LNHDA, CDR2 SQIVND (reference sequence).

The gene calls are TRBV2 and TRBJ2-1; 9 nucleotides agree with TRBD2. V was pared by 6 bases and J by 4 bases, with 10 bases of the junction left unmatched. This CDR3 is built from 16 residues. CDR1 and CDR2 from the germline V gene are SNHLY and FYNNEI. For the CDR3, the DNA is TGTGCCAGCAGCCAAGACGACCTAGCGGGGTACAATGAGCAGTTCTTC. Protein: CASSQDDLAGYNEQFF.

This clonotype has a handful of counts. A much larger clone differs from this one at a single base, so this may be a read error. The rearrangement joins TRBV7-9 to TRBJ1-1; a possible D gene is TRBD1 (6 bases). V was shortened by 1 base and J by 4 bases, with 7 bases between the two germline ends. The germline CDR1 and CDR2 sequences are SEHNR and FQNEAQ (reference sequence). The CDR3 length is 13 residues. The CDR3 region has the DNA TGTGCCAGCAGCTTAGGACAGGCCACTGAAGCTTTCTTT. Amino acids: CASSLGQATEAFF.

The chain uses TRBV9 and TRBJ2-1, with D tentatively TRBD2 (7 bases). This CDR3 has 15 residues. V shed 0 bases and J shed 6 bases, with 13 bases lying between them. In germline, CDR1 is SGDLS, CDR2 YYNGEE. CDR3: CASSVEGGGTNEQFF. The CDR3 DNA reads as TGTGCCAGCAGCGTAGAGGGGGGAGGGACCAATGAGCAGTTCTTC.

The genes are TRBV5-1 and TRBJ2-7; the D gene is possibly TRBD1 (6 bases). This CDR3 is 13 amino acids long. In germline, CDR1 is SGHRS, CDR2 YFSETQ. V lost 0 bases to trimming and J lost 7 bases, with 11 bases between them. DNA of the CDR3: TGCGCCAGCAGCTTGGTCGACAGGCAAGAGCAGTACTTC. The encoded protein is CASSLVDRQEQYF. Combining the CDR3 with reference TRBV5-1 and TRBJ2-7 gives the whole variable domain KAGVTQTPRYLIKTRGQQVTLSCSPISGHRSVSWYQQTPGQGLQFLFEYFSETQRNKGNFPGRFSGRQFSNSRSEMNVSTLELGDSALYLCASSLVDRQEQYFGPGTRLTVT.

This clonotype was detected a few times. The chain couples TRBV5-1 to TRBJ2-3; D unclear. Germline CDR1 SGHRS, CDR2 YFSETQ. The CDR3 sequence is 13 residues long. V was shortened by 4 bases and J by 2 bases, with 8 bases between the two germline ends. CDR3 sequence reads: CASSQEYTDTQYF. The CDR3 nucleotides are TGCGCCAGCAGCCAGGAATACACAGATACGCAGTATTTT.

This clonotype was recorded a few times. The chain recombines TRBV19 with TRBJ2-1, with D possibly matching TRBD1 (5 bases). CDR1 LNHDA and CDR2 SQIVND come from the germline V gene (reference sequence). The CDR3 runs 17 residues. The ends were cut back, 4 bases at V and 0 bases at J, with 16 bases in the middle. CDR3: CASSTDLGVTSYNEQFF. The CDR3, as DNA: TGTGCCAGTAGTACTGACCTAGGGGTTACCTCCTACAATGAGCAGTTCTTC.

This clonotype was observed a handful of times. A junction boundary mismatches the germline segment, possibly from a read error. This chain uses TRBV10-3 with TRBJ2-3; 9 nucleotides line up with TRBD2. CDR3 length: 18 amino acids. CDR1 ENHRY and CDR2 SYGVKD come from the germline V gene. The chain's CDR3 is CASSERLAEGQGTDTQYF. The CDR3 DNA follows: TGTGCCAGCAGTGAAAGACTAGCGGAAGGGCAGGGCACAGATACGCAGTATTTT.

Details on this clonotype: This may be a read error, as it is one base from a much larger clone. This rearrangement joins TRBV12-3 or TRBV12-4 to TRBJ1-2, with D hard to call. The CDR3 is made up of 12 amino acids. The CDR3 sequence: CGSNRLGYGYTF. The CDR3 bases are TGTGGCAGCAACCGGCTAGGGTATGGCTACACCTTC.

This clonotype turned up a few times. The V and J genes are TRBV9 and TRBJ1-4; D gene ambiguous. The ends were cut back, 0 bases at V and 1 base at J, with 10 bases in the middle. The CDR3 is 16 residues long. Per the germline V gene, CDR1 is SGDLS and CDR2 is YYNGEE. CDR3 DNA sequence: TGTGCCAGCAGCGTAGGTTTGCGGGGAACTAATGAAAAACTGTTTTTT. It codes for CASSVGLRGTNEKLFF.

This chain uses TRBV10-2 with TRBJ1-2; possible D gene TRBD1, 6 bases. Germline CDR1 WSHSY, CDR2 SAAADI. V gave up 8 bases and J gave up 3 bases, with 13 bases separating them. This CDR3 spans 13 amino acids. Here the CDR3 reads CASSPAGDYGYTF. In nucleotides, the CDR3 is TGCGCCAGCTCCCCAGCAGGGGACTATGGCTACACCTTC.

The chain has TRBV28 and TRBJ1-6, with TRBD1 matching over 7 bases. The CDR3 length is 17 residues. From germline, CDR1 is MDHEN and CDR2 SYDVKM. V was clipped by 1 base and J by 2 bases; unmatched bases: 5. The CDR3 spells CASSLSGQAAYNSPLHF. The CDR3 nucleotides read TGTGCCAGCAGTTTATCAGGACAGGCAGCCTATAATTCACCCCTCCACTTT.

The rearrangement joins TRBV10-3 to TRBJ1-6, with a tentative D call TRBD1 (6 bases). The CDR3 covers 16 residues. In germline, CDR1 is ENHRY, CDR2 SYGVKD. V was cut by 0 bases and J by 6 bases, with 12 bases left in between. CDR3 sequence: CAISESRQAPNSPLHF. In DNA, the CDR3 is TGTGCCATCAGTGAGTCGCGACAGGCTCCTAATTCACCCCTCCACTTT.

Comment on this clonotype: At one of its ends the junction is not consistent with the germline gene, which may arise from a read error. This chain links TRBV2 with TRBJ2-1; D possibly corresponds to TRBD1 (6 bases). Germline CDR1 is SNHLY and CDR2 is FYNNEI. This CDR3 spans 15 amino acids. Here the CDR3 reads CAGTLLGTSHNEQFF. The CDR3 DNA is TGTGCCGGGACATTGCTAGGGACCTCCCACAATGAGCAGTTCTTC.

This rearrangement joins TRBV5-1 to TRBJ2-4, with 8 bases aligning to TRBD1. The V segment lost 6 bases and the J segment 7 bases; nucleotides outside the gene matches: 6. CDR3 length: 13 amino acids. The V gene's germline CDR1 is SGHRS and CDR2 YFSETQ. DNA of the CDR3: TGCGCCAGCACCGGACAGGGATCGAACATTCAGTACTTC. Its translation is CASTGQGSNIQYF.

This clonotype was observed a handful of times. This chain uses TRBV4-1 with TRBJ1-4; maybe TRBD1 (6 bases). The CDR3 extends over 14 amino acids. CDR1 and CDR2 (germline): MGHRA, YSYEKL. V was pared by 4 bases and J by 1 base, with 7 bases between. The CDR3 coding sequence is TGCGCCAGCAGCCTGGACAGAACTAATGAAAAACTGTTTTTT. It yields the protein CASSLDRTNEKLFF.

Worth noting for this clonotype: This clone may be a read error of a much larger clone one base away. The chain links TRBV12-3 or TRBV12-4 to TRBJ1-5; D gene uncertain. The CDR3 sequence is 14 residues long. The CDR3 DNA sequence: TGTGCCAGCAGGTTAGCGCGGGACAATCAGCCCCAGCATTTT. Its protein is CASRLARDNQPQHF.

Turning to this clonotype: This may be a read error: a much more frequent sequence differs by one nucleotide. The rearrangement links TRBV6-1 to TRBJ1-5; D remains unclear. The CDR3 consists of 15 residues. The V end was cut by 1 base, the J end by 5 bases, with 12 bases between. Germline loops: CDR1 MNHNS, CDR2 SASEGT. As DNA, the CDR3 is TGTGCCAGCAGTGAAGGCGGGTCAGCCTATCAGCCCCAGCATTTT. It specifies CASSEGGSAYQPQHF.

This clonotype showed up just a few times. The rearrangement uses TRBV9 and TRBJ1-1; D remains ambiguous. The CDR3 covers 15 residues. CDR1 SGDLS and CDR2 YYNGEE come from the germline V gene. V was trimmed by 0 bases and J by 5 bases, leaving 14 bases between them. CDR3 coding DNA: TGTGCCAGCAGCGTAGGTCCCTCAACGGGGACTGAAGCTTTCTTT. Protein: CASSVGPSTGTEAFF.

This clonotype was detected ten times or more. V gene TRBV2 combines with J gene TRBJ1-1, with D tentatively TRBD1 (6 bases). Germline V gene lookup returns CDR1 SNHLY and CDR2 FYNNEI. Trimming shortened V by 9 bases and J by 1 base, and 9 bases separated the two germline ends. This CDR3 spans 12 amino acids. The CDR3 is CARGQQNTEAFF. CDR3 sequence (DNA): TGTGCCAGAGGACAGCAGAACACTGAAGCTTTCTTT.

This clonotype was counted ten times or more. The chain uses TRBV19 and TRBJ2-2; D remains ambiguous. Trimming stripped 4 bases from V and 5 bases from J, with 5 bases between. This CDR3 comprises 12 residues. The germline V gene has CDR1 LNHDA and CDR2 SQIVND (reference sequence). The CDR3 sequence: CASSKQTGELFF. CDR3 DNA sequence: TGTGCCAGTAGTAAACAGACCGGGGAGCTGTTTTTT.

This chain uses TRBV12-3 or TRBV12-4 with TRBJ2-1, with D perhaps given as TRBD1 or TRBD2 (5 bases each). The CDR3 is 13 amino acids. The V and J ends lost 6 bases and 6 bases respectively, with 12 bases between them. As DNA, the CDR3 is TGTGCCAGCAGGACTCGGGACGGCAATGAGCAGTTCTTC. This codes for CASRTRDGNEQFF.

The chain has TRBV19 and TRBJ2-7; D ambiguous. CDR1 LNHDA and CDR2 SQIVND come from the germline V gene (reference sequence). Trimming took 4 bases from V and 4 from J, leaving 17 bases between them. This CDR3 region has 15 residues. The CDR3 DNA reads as TGTGCCAGTAGTAGTCCGGCGACATGGAAATACGAGCAGTACTTC. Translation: CASSSPATWKYEQYF.

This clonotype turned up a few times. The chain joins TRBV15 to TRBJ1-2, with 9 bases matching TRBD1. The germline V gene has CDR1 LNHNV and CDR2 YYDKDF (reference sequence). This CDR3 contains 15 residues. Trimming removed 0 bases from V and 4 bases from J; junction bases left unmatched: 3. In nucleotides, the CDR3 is TGTGCCACCAGCAGAGAGGCGGGACAGGGCTATGGCTACACCTTC. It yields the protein CATSREAGQGYGYTF.

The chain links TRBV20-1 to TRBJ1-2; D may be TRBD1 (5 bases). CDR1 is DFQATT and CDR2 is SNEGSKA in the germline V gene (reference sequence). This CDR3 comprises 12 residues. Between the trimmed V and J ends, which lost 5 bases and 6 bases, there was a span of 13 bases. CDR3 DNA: TGCAGTGCTGATTCCACAGGCGATGGCTACACCTTC. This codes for CSADSTGDGYTF.

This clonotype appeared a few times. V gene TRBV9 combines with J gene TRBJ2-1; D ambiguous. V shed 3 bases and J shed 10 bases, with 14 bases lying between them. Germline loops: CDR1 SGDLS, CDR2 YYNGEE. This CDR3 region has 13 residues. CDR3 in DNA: TGTGCCAGCAGCGGAACGGGTTTTGGGGAGCAGTTCTTC. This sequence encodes CASSGTGFGEQFF.

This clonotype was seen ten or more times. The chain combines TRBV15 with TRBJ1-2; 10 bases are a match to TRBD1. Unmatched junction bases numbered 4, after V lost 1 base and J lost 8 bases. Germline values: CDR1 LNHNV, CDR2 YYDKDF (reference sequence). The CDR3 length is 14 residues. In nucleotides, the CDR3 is TGTGCCACCAGCAGAGGACAGGGGGCGGAGGGCTACACCTTC. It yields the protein CATSRGQGAEGYTF. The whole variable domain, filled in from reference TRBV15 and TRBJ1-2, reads DAMVIQNPRYQVTQFGKPVTLSCSQTLNHNVMYWYQQKSSQAPKLLFHYYDKDFNNEADTPDNFQSRRPNTSFCFLDIRSPGLGDTAMYLCATSRGQGAEGYTFGSGTRLTVV.

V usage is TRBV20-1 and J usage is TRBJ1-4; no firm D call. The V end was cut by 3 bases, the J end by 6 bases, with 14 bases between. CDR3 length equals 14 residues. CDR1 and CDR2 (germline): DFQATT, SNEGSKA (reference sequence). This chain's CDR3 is CSARSRRSDEKLFF. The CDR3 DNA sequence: TGCAGTGCTAGGTCACGGCGCAGTGATGAAAAACTGTTTTTT.